Each of the 27 T cell receptor beta chains below was sequenced from the same sample in a study of naive and memory T cell subsets. The study's findings and limits: A few larger clonotypes appeared in naive repertoires, especially CD8, possibly memory cells re-expressing CD45RA.

Two oligonucleotides, mixed equimolar, formed the beta constant-region primer covering TRBC1 and TRBC2. Four rounds of PCR amplified the ligated cDNA using nested alpha and beta constant-region primers plus SP2. Each CDR3 protein is one row after TCRdb ran MiXCR on the UMI-ligation and nested PCR reads. The sample consists of about 140,000 distinct CDR3 sequences, approximately 20% of them appearing once. No antigen has been assigned to these receptors. Sequencing used naive CD8+ T cells from blood. The receptors derive from a human donor in good health.

The chain employs TRBV12-3 or TRBV12-4 and TRBJ2-2, with a tentative D call TRBD2 (5 bases). V shed 5 bases and J shed 2 bases, with 12 bases lying between them. This CDR3 is 15 amino acids long. The CDR3 sequence: CASSAAGLNTGELFF. The DNA of the CDR3 is TGTGCCAGCAGTGCCGCCGGACTTAACACCGGGGAGCTGTTTTTT.

J is TRBJ2-7 and V is TRBV6-6; 9 bases agree with TRBD1. With V trimmed by 6 bases and J by 0 bases, 6 bases remained unmatched. Germline assignment: CDR1 MNHNY and CDR2 SVGAGI (reference sequence). The CDR3 spans 15 residues. For the CDR3, the DNA is TGTGCCAGCAGCCTGGGACAGGGAGACTCCTACGAGCAGTACTTC. Protein: CASSLGQGDSYEQYF.

The genes are TRBV28 and TRBJ2-7; 7 positions match TRBD1. CDR1 MDHEN and CDR2 SYDVKM come from the germline V gene. The CDR3 extends over 14 amino acids. V lost 7 bases and J lost 3; bases outside the gene matches: 9. CDR3 bases: TGTGCCAGCACTACGGGACAGAGTCACTACGAGCAGTACTTC. Encoded protein: CASTTGQSHYEQYF.

The J gene is TRBJ2-1, the V gene TRBV9, with 12 nucleotides matching TRBD2. The CDR3 extends over 17 amino acids. Trimming removed 4 bases from V and 6 bases from J; junction bases left unmatched: 11. Germline V gene data show CDR1 as SGDLS and CDR2 as YYNGEE. In DNA form, the CDR3 reads TGTGCCAGCAGCCCCACTCTAGCGGGAGGGTGGGTCAATGAGCAGTTCTTC. This translates into CASSPTLAGGWVNEQFF. The full variable domain, completed using reference TRBV9 and TRBJ2-1, is DSGVTQTPKHLITATGQRVTLRCSPRSGDLSVYWYQQSLDQGLQFLIQYYNGEERAKGNILERFSAQQFPDLHSELNLSSLELGDSALYFCASSPTLAGGWVNEQFFGPGTRLTVL.

This clonotype was seen only a few times. This sequence joins TRBV2 and TRBJ2-7; D might be TRBD1 or TRBD2, each matching 5 bases. Germline loops: CDR1 SNHLY, CDR2 FYNNEI. This CDR3 is built from 12 residues. Trimming cost V 8 bases and J 1 base, with 9 bases left between them. The CDR3 loop reads CASGTDSYEQYF. As DNA, the CDR3 is TGTGCCAGCGGGACGGATTCCTACGAGCAGTACTTC.

J is TRBJ1-2 and V is TRBV29-1; D gene unclear. CDR3 length: 13 residues. The V end was cut by 4 bases, the J end by 4 bases, with 13 bases between. Germline V lookup: CDR1 SQVTM, CDR2 ANQGSEA. CDR3: CSVVRGDGYGYTF. DNA of the CDR3: TGCAGCGTTGTACGAGGAGATGGCTATGGCTACACCTTC.

This clonotype appeared a few times. This chain's CDR3 is CASSEKGGAAANTGELFF. In DNA, the CDR3 is TGTGCCAGCAGTGAAAAAGGCGGAGCGGCAGCTAACACCGGGGAGCTGTTTTTT. The rearrangement uses TRBV25-1 and TRBJ2-2; TRBD2 is a possible D gene (5 bases). This CDR3 comprises 18 residues. V lost 2 bases and J 2 bases, leaving 18 bases between the germline ends. The germline CDR1 and CDR2 sequences are MGHDK and SYGVNS.

J is TRBJ2-1 and V is TRBV12-3 or TRBV12-4; the match to TRBD2 covers 12 bases. V dropped 0 bases and J dropped 6; count of bases not matched to a gene: 6. This CDR3 region has 17 residues. The CDR3 nucleotides are TGTGCCAGCAGTTTAGCGCTGCGACTAGCGGGAGCCAATGAGCAGTTCTTC. Translation gives CASSLALRLAGANEQFF.

This chain uses TRBV28 with TRBJ2-7, with D perhaps matching TRBD1 (6 bases). V was clipped by 2 bases and J by 3 bases, with 8 bases between them. The CDR3 has 13 amino acids. CDR1 is MDHEN, CDR2 SYDVKM, per germline. The CDR3 protein is CASSLRQDYEQYF. In nucleotides, the CDR3 is TGTGCCAGCAGTTTAAGACAGGACTACGAGCAGTACTTC. Using reference TRBV28 and TRBJ2-7 for the parts outside the CDR3, the full variable domain is DVKVTQSSRYLVKRTGEKVFLECVQDMDHENMFWYRQDPGLGLRLIYFSYDVKMKEKGDIPEGYSVSREKKERFSLILESASTNQTSMYLCASSLRQDYEQYFGPGTRLTVT.

The genes are TRBV29-1 and TRBJ1-2, with TRBD1 as a possible D gene (5 bases). Trimming removed 2 bases from V and 2 bases from J, with 12 bases in between. Germline V lookup: CDR1 SQVTM, CDR2 ANQGSEA. This CDR3 has 14 amino acids. CDR3 in DNA: TGCAGCGTTGAACCGGTGACAGACAACTATGGCTACACCTTC. This encodes CSVEPVTDNYGYTF.

The chain links TRBV15 to TRBJ1-1, with TRBD1 identical over 11 bases. CDR3 size: 11 residues. Germline loops: CDR1 LNHNV, CDR2 YYDKDF (reference sequence). J lost 11 bases, V lost 6 bases, and 2 bases had no gene match. The CDR3 sequence is CATSGDRGAFF. The CDR3 bases are TGTGCCACCAGTGGGGACAGGGGGGCTTTCTTT.

The chain recombines TRBV28 with TRBJ2-7; 14 bases fit TRBD2. Germline trimming cut 3 bases from V and 2 bases from J; bases unmatched to any gene: 6. CDR3 length: 17 amino acids. The germline V gene encodes CDR1 MDHEN and CDR2 SYDVKM. CDR3 protein: CASSLGSTSGRAYEQYF. The CDR3 DNA sequence: TGTGCCAGCAGTTTGGGTTCGACTAGCGGGAGGGCCTACGAGCAGTACTTC.

The chain employs TRBV11-2 and TRBJ2-1; TRBD2 matches 10 bases. The germline gives CDR1 SGHAT, CDR2 FQNNGV. This CDR3 has 13 amino acids. The trim removed 3 bases at V and 13 bases at J, leaving 6 bases unmatched. CDR3 sequence (DNA): TGTGCCAGCAGCTTCGAGCTAGCGGGAGCCCAGTTCTTC. This translates into CASSFELAGAQFF.

The V and J genes are TRBV10-3 and TRBJ2-7; 7 bases fit TRBD1. Trimming at V came to 4 bases and at J to 2 bases, leaving 5 bases not matched to a gene. Germline CDR1 is ENHRY and CDR2 is SYGVKD. CDR3 size: 14 residues. CDR3 region: CAISVQGVPYEQYF. In nucleotides, the CDR3 is TGTGCCATCAGTGTCCAGGGGGTCCCCTACGAGCAGTACTTC.

This sequence joins TRBV7-9 and TRBJ2-7; no firm D call. CDR3 length equals 13 residues. The V and J ends lost 5 bases and 7 bases respectively, with 15 bases between them. Germline V gives CDR1 SEHNR, CDR2 FQNEAQ (reference sequence). The CDR3 nucleotides are TGTGCCAGCAGCAAGCTTGAAGACCTGGAGCAGTACTTC. The encoded protein is CASSKLEDLEQYF.

The genes are TRBV12-3 or TRBV12-4 and TRBJ1-6; TRBD1 is a possible D gene (6 bases). Trimming pared 7 bases from V and 0 bases from J, leaving 13 bases between. The CDR3 is 16 amino acids. This CDR3 reads CASTVGGHSYNSPLHF. CDR3 DNA: TGTGCCAGCACCGTGGGGGGACACTCCTATAATTCACCCCTCCACTTT.

This clonotype showed up just a few times. V gene TRBV4-2 combines with J gene TRBJ2-7, with 9 bases fitting TRBD2. CDR1 is LGHNA and CDR2 is YNFKEQ in the germline V gene. V lost 3 bases, J lost 4 bases, and 13 bases stayed unmatched. This CDR3 region has 17 residues. Here the CDR3 reads CASSQPSPGLADYEQYF. The CDR3 DNA is TGTGCCAGCAGCCAGCCAAGTCCGGGACTAGCAGATTACGAGCAGTACTTC.

This chain links TRBV12-3 or TRBV12-4 with TRBJ1-1, with 7 nucleotides matching TRBD1. CDR3 length equals 14 residues. V lost 6 bases, J lost 2 bases, and 6 bases stayed unmatched. The CDR3 coding sequence is TGTGCCAGCAGGACCACAGGGGTTAACACTGAAGCTTTCTTT. It yields the protein CASRTTGVNTEAFF.

This clonotype occurred a few times. V gene TRBV5-6 combines with J gene TRBJ2-1; D is ambiguous. Trimming pared 4 bases from V and 5 bases from J, leaving 7 bases between. CDR3 length: 12 amino acids. The germline gives CDR1 SGHDT, CDR2 YYEEEE. The CDR3 nucleotides are TGTGCCAGCAGCCACAATGACAATGAGCAGTTCTTC. This encodes CASSHNDNEQFF.

This clonotype was counted a few times. This sequence joins TRBV5-1 and TRBJ2-5; D remains unclear. V was shortened by 1 base and J by 5 bases, with 9 bases between the two germline ends. The CDR3 length is 13 residues. Germline-derived CDR1 and CDR2 are SGHRS and YFSETQ. The CDR3 reads CASSLRRLETQYF. The CDR3, as DNA: TGCGCCAGCAGCTTGCGCAGGCTTGAGACCCAGTACTTC. The full variable domain, rest sourced from reference TRBV5-1 and TRBJ2-5, is KAGVTQTPRYLIKTRGQQVTLSCSPISGHRSVSWYQQTPGQGLQFLFEYFSETQRNKGNFPGRFSGRQFSNSRSEMNVSTLELGDSALYLCASSLRRLETQYFGPGTRLLVL.

This clonotype came up a few times. This sequence joins TRBV7-2 and TRBJ1-1, with 7 bases that match TRBD1. The germline CDR1 and CDR2 sequences are SGHTA and FQGNSA. V dropped 5 bases and J dropped 6; count of bases not matched to a gene: 6. The CDR3 has 13 amino acids. The CDR3 nucleotides read TGTGCCAGCAGCAAGGGACAGACCCCTGAAGCTTTCTTT. Its translation: CASSKGQTPEAFF.

V is TRBV28 and J is TRBJ2-1; D gene uncertain. Germline V gives CDR1 MDHEN, CDR2 SYDVKM. The CDR3 loop spans 10 amino acids. V was cut by 3 bases and J by 8 bases, with 2 bases left in between. CDR3 bases: TGTGCCAGCAGTTTTGATGAGCAGTTCTTC. Amino acids: CASSFDEQFF.

This clonotype occurred a few times. The V gene is TRBV7-9, the J gene TRBJ2-5; the D is unclear. CDR1 and CDR2 (germline): SEHNR, FQNEAQ (reference sequence). The germline V and J ends were trimmed by 1 base and 10 bases, with 10 bases remaining between them. The CDR3 contains 12 residues. The CDR3: CASSLGTLDQYF. For the CDR3, the DNA is TGTGCCAGCAGCTTAGGTACGCTTGACCAGTACTTC.

This clonotype has just one count. The rearrangement links TRBV29-1 to TRBJ2-7, with a weak D call TRBD2 (5 bases). Trimming shortened V by 5 bases and J by 6 bases, and 17 bases separated the two germline ends. The CDR3 length is 13 residues. The germline CDR1 and CDR2 sequences are SQVTM and ANQGSEA. DNA for the CDR3: TGCAGCGTTCATTCGGGAAATCGGGTCGAGCAGTACTTC. This codes for CSVHSGNRVEQYF.

This clonotype was found a few times. This chain connects TRBV6-5 to TRBJ1-1, with D maybe TRBD1 (5 bases). The germline CDR1 and CDR2 sequences are MNHEY and SVGAGI. Trimming removed 3 bases at V and 1 base at J, with 9 bases between. CDR3 size: 14 residues. The CDR3: CASSYVGGNTEAFF. The CDR3 coding sequence is TGTGCCAGCAGTTATGTTGGGGGGAACACTGAAGCTTTCTTT.

This clonotype has just one count. This chain uses TRBV4-2 with TRBJ2-7; 9 bases match TRBD2. Germline loops: CDR1 LGHNA, CDR2 YNFKEQ. Trimming cost V 3 bases and J 3 bases; bases outside gene matches: 12. The CDR3 spans 17 residues. CDR3 loop: CASSHTSSSGRVYEQYF. For the CDR3, the DNA is TGTGCCAGCAGCCATACCTCGAGTAGCGGGAGAGTCTACGAGCAGTACTTC.

J is TRBJ1-1 and V is TRBV10-3, with D uncertain. The germline gives CDR1 ENHRY, CDR2 SYGVKD. The CDR3 is 12 amino acids. V shed 8 bases and J shed 7 bases, with 14 bases lying between them. CDR3 protein: CAIGEERIEAFF. In nucleotides, the CDR3 is TGTGCCATCGGGGAGGAACGGATTGAAGCTTTCTTT.